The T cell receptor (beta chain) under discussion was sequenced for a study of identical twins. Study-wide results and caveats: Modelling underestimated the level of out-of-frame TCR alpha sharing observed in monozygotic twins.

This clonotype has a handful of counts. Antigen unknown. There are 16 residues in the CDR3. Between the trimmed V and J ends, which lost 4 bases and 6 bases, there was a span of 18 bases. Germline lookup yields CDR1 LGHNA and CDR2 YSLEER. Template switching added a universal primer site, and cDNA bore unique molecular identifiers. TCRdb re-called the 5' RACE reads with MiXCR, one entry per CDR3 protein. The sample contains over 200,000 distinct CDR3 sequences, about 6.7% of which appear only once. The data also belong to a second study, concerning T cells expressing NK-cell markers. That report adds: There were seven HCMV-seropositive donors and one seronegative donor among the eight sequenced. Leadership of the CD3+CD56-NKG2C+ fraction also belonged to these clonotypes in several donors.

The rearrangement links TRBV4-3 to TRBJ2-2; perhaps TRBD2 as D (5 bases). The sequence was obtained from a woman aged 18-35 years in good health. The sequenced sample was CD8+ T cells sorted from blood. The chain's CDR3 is CASSPLAGYGAGELFF. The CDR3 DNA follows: TGCGCCAGCAGCCCCCTTGCGGGCTATGGAGCCGGGGAGCTGTTTTTT.